Below are 9 T cell receptor beta chains sequenced from a single sample in a study of graft-versus-host responses after intestinal transplantation. Clones were sequenced by immunoSEQ multiplex PCR, and TCRdb holds only the in-frame ones, with some missing. The sample contains roughly 27,000 clones, 60% to 85% of which appear only once. Graft-derived tissue was subjected to processing to liberate intraepithelial and lamina propria lymphocytes. The sample here was ileum tissue, taken 98 days after intestinal transplantation. All receptors come from a human patient who received an intestinal transplant, so some T cells may come from the graft donor.

This sequence joins TRBV18 and TRBJ1-2, with D possibly TRBD1 on 5 matching bases. This CDR3 is built from 15 residues. V lost 6 bases to trimming and J lost 5 bases, with 19 bases between them. Per the germline V gene, CDR1 is KGHSH and CDR2 is LQKENI. CDR3 sequence reads: CASSPGAGIIYGYTF. As DNA, the CDR3 is TGTGCCAGCTCGCCCGGGGCAGGGATTATATATGGCTACACCTTC.

This clone was observed once. This chain uses TRBV2 with TRBJ2-5; D gene ambiguous. Trimming removed 6 bases at V and 1 base at J, with 18 bases between. There are 16 residues in the CDR3. In germline, CDR1 is SNHLY, CDR2 FYNNEI. This chain's CDR3 is CASSPITLQLQETQYF. DNA of the CDR3: TGTGCCAGCAGCCCTATCACCTTACAGCTCCAAGAGACCCAGTACTTC.

The gene calls are TRBV5-1 and TRBJ1-2, with a weak D call TRBD1 (5 bases). The CDR3 is 13 residues long. The germline V gene encodes CDR1 SGHRS and CDR2 YFSETQ. The ends were cut back, 0 bases at V and 8 bases at J, with 11 bases in the middle. The CDR3 region is CASSLATRDGYTF. The CDR3, as DNA: TGCGCCAGCAGCTTGGCCACCCGGGACGGCTACACCTTC.

The rearrangement uses TRBV30 and TRBJ1-6, with 8 bases matching TRBD1. Germline V gene lookup returns CDR1 GTSNPN and CDR2 SVGIG (reference sequence). The CDR3 contains 12 residues. The V segment lost 5 bases and the J segment 7 bases; nucleotides outside the gene matches: 1. This chain's CDR3 is CAWRQGNSPLHF. As DNA, the CDR3 is TGTGCCTGGCGACAGGGGAATTCACCCCTCCACTTT.

The gene calls are TRBV27 and TRBJ2-3, with D maybe TRBD2 (5 bases). The V end was cut by 3 bases, the J end by 5 bases, with 15 bases between. This CDR3 spans 15 amino acids. CDR1 and CDR2 from the germline V gene are MNHEY and SMNVEV (reference sequence). Written as DNA, the CDR3 is TGTGCCAGCAGTTTTCGGTCGGGGTCAATAGATACGCAGTATTTT. It translates to CASSFRSGSIDTQYF.

Written as DNA, the CDR3 is TGTGCCAGCAGGGATGGTAGCACAGATACGCAGTATTTT. Protein: CASRDGSTDTQYF. The chain has TRBV7-9 and TRBJ2-3, with D unclear. V lost 6 bases and J lost 0, with 7 bases in between. This CDR3 region has 13 residues. The germline V gene has CDR1 SEHNR and CDR2 FQNEAQ (reference sequence).

The gene calls are TRBV10-1 and TRBJ1-5, with D perhaps matching TRBD1 (6 bases). CDR1 is WNHNN, CDR2 SYGVQD, per germline (reference sequence). The CDR3 consists of 14 residues. The ends were cut back, 5 bases at V and 5 bases at J, with 13 bases in the middle. In DNA, the CDR3 is TGCGCCAGCAGTCCGACAGGAGAAGATCAGCCCCAGCATTTT. Protein product: CASSPTGEDQPQHF.

The chain uses TRBV2 and TRBJ2-1; tentatively, D is TRBD2 (7 bases). With 7 bases removed from V and 3 bases from J, the gap between germline ends came to 16 bases. This CDR3 contains 15 residues. The germline gives CDR1 SNHLY, CDR2 FYNNEI. The CDR3 region is CASIDAGAVYNEQFF. The CDR3 DNA follows: TGTGCCAGCATTGACGCGGGGGCCGTCTACAATGAGCAGTTCTTC.

This clone was counted once. The V call is TRBV28, the J call TRBJ2-1; 9 bases match TRBD1. V lost 10 bases and J lost 6; bases outside the gene matches: 13. The CDR3 totals 15 residues. Germline CDR1 reads MDHEN; CDR2 reads SYDVKM. CDR3 coding DNA: TGTGCCACGTACGACGGGACAGGGCAGCTCAATGAGCAGTTCTTC. Encoded protein: CATYDGTGQLNEQFF.